This T cell receptor beta chain was obtained from a study of blood T cell repertoires in COVID-19. Whole-study context: PBMCs, B-cell-depleted T cells, or T cells were the source of the cDNA or gDNA that made up the material.

Original analysis: Amplification from reference gene primers served as the basis for estimated nucleated cell counts. TCRdb's copy holds only in-frame clones and misses some; the assay was immunoSEQ multiplex PCR. The DNA gave D and trimming, while V, J and clone size come from that table. The sample contains approximately 180,000 clones, 80% to 85% of which appear only once. The CDR3 runs to 15 residues. V was clipped by 2 bases and J by 3 bases, with 11 bases between them. Germline V gene lookup returns CDR1 MDHEN and CDR2 SYDVKM. This TCR came from a woman aged 40-49 years with COVID-19, enrolled during active disease. The chain is built from TRBV28 and TRBJ1-5; D unclear. Sequenced input: peripheral blood. The CDR3 DNA reads TGTGCCAGCAGTTTACCGGGAAGTAACAATCAGCCCCAGCATTTT. Its translation is CASSLPGSNNQPQHF.